Listed below are T cell receptor beta chains from one sample, sequenced in a study of identifying expanded T cells in peripheral blood. The data were produced by immunoSEQ multiplex PCR, yet TCRdb's version contains in-frame clones alone and is incomplete. There are approximately 120,000 clones in the sample; 88% occur only once, and 7.5% to 10% lies in the top ten. The specimen sequenced was blood. Receptor source: a person aged 18 to 70 in good health. The CDR3 runs from the conserved cysteine through the conserved F or W. D genes are given only for firm matches. Clone sizes are given selectively: once, few, many, or a class where the clone is expanded.

13,TRBV18,NA,NA,TRBJ2-7,TGTGCCAGCTCATCTCCGGCGGCCTACGAGCAGTACTTC,CASSSPAAYEQYF
15,TRBV6-6,NA,NA,TRBJ2-7,TGTGCCAGCAGTTACCCCGACAGCAAAGGGTACGAGCAGTACTTC,CASSYPDSKGYEQYF
14,TRBV2,TRBD1,NA,TRBJ2-2,TGTGCCAGCAGCCAACAGGGGTCCACCGGGGAGCTGTTTTTT,CASSQQGSTGELFF
15,TRBV7-2,TRBD1,NA,TRBJ1-5,TGTGCCAGCAGCTTAGGGGGACAGGTACGTCAGCCCCAGCATTTT,CASSLGGQVRQPQHF
14,TRBV19,NA,NA,TRBJ1-3,TGTGCCAGTACCTCGGGAACGGCTGGAAACACCATATATTTT,CASTSGTAGNTIYF
17,TRBV4-1,TRBD2,few,TRBJ2-3,TGCGCCAGCAGCCAAGAAAGGTCTAGCGGTAGCACAGATACGCAGTATTTT,CASSQERSSGSTDTQYF
12,TRBV10-3,NA,NA,TRBJ1-5,TGTGCCATCAGTGTTGGAAATCAGCCCCAGCATTTT,CAISVGNQPQHF
16,TRBV7-3,TRBD2,NA,TRBJ2-5,TGTGCCAGCAGCTTACTTTTTCGGGGGGACCAAGAGACCCAGTACTTC,CASSLLFRGDQETQYF
16,TRBV15,TRBD1,NA,TRBJ2-1,TGTGCCACCAGCAGAAAAGAGACAGGGATCTACAATGAGCAGTTCTTC,CATSRKETGIYNEQFF
15,TRBV7-8,TRBD1,NA,TRBJ2-5,TGTGCCAGCAGCTTAGTGAGGGGGCGCGGAAAGACCCAGTACTTC,CASSLVRGRGKTQYF
14,TRBV5-4,TRBD1,few,TRBJ1-1,TGTGCCAGCAGCTTAGGAACAGGGGTGACTGAAGCTTTCTTT,CASSLGTGVTEAFF
13,TRBV5-1,NA,NA,TRBJ2-2,TGCGCCAGCAGCACAGATAATACCGGGGAGCTGTTTTTT,CASSTDNTGELFF
14,TRBV5-1,TRBD1,NA,TRBJ2-7,TGCGCCAGCAGCCCCAGGGACAGTTCCTACGAGCAGTACTTC,CASSPRDSSYEQYF
13,TRBV5-6,NA,NA,TRBJ1-1,TGTGCCAGCAGCTTAAAGTGGCAGGGTGAAGCTTTCTTT,CASSLKWQGEAFF
11,TRBV7-2,NA,NA,TRBJ2-5,TGTGCCAGCAGCTTCGGGGAGACCCAGTACTTC,CASSFGETQYF
15,TRBV18,NA,NA,TRBJ1-5,TGTGCCAGCTCACCACGAGGGGTGAGCAATCAGCCCCAGCATTTT,CASSPRGVSNQPQHF
19,TRBV6-7,TRBD1,NA,TRBJ1-3,TGTGCCAGCAGCTACGATCGGGACAGGGGGAAAACGACTGGAAACACCATATATTTT,CASSYDRDRGKTTGNTIYF
18,TRBV10-3,TRBD2,NA,TRBJ2-3,TGTGCCATCAGCGCCGGGACTAGCGGACCCCCTAGCACAGATACGCAGTATTTT,CAISAGTSGPPSTDTQYF
13,TRBV4-1,TRBD1,NA,TRBJ2-1,TGCGCCAGCAGCCTCAGAACAGGGGATGAGCAGTTCTTC,CASSLRTGDEQFF
15,TRBV7-9,NA,NA,TRBJ2-5,TGTGCCAGCAGCTTATGGGTGACAGAAGGGGAGACCCAGTACTTC,CASSLWVTEGETQYF
16,TRBV7-2,TRBD2,NA,TRBJ2-3,TGTGCCAGCAGCTTAGGTGCTAGCGGTAACACAGATACGCAGTATTTT,CASSLGASGNTDTQYF
13,TRBV30,NA,NA,TRBJ1-6,TGTGCCTGGACCGGGCGGTTAGCGGGGATCCTCCACTTT,CAWTGRLAGILHF
15,TRBV25-1,NA,NA,TRBJ2-1,TGTGCCAGCAGACAAACTGGAGCTCACTACAATGAGCAGTTCTTC,CASRQTGAHYNEQFF
15,TRBV28,NA,NA,TRBJ1-2,TGTGCCAGCAGTTTGTCCCTGAAGAACGACTATGGCTACACCTTC,CASSLSLKNDYGYTF
14,TRBV30,TRBD1,NA,TRBJ1-6,TGTGCCTGGAGTAAGGGACAGGAGGAGTCACCCCTCCACTTT,CAWSKGQEESPLHF